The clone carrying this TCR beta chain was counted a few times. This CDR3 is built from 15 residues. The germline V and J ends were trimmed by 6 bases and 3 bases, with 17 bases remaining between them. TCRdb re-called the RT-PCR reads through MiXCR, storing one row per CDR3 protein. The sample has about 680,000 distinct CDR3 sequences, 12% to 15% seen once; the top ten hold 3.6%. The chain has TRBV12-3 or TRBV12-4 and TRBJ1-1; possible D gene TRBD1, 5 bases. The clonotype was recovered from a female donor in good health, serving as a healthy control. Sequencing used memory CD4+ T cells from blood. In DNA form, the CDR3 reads TGTGCCAGCAGCCGCCGGACGGCGGGGGACACTGAAGCTTTCTTT. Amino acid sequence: CASSRRTAGDTEAFF.